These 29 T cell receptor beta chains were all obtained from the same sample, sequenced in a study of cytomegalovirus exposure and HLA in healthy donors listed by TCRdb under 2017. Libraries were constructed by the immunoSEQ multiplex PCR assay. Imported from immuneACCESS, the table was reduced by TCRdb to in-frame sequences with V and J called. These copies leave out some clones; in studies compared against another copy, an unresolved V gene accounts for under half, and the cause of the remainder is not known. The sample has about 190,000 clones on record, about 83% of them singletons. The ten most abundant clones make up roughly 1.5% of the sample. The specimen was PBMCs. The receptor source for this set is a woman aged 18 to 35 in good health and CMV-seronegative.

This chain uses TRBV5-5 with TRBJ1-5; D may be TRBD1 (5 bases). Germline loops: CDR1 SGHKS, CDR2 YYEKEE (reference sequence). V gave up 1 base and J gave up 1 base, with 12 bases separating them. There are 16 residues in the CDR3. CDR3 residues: CASSLNLDISNQPQHF. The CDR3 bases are TGTGCCAGCAGCTTGAATTTGGACATAAGCAATCAGCCCCAGCATTTT.

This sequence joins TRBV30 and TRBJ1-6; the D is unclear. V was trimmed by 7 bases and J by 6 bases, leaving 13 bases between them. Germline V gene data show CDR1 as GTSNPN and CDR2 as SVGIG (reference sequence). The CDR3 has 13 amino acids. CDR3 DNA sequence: TGTGCCTTCTCTCAGGAACTTAATTCACCCCTCCACTTT. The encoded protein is CAFSQELNSPLHF.

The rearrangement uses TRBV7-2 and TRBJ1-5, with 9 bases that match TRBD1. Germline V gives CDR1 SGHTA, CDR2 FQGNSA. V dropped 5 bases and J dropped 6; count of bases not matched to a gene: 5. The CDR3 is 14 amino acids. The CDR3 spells CASSGTGMGQPQHF. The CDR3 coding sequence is TGTGCCAGCAGCGGGACAGGGATGGGTCAGCCCCAGCATTTT.

The CDR3 coding sequence is TGCGCCAGCAGTGGGGGACAGCCCGTGGGGACCTACGAGCAGTACTTC. Its protein product is CASSGGQPVGTYEQYF. The rearrangement links TRBV10-1 to TRBJ2-7; the match to TRBD1 covers 7 bases. The V and J ends lost 4 bases and 2 bases, in that order; junction bases with no gene match: 11. Germline lookup yields CDR1 WNHNN and CDR2 SYGVQD (reference sequence). The CDR3 is 16 residues long.

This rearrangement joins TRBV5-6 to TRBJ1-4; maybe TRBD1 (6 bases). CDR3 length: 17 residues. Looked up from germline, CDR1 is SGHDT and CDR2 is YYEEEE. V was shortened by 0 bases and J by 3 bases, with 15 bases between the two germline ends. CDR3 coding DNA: TGTGCCAGCAGCTTGGGCCCTTACAGGGTGTCTAATGAAAAACTGTTTTTT. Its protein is CASSLGPYRVSNEKLFF.

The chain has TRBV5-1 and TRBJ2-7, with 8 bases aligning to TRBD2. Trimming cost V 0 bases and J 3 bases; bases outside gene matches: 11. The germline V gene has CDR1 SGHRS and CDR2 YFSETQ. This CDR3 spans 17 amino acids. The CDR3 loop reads CASSLEVLAGANYEQYF. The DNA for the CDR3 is TGCGCCAGCAGCTTGGAGGTGCTAGCGGGTGCCAACTACGAGCAGTACTTC.

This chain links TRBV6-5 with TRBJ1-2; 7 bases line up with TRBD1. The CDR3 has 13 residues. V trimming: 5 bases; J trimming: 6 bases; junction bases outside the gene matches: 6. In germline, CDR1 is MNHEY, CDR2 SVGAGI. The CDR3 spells CASSDDRAHGYTF. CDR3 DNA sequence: TGTGCCAGCAGTGACGACAGGGCCCATGGCTACACCTTC.

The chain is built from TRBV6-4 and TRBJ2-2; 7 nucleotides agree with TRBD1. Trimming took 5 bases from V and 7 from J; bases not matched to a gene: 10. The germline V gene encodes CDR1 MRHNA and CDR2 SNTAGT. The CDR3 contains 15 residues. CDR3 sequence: CASSPRQTGNGELFF. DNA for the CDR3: TGTGCCAGCAGTCCTCGACAGACAGGGAACGGGGAGCTGTTTTTT.

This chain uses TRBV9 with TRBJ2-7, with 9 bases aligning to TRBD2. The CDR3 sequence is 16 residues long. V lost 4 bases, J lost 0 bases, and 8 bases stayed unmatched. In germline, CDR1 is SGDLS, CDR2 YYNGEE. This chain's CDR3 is CASSLGSGGFSYEQYF. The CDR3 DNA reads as TGTGCCAGCAGCCTCGGGAGCGGGGGGTTCTCCTACGAGCAGTACTTC.

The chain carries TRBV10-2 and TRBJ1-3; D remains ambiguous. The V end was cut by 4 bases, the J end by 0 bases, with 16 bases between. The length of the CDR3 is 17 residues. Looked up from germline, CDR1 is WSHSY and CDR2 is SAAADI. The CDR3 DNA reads TGCGCCAGCAGTGCCATTAACGCGAGGGCCTCTGGAAACACCATATATTTT. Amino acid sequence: CASSAINARASGNTIYF.

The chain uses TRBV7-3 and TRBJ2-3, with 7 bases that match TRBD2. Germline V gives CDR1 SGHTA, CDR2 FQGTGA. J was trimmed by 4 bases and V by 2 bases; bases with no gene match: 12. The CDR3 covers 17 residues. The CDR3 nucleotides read TGTGCCAGCAGCTTACGGTCCCAGGGACTAAGGTCAGATACGCAGTATTTT. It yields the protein CASSLRSQGLRSDTQYF.

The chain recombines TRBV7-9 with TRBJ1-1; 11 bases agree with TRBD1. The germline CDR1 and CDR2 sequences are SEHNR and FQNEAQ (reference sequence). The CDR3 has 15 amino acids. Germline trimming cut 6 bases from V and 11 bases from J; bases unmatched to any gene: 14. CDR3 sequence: CASRPDRGRILVAFF. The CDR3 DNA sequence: TGTGCCAGCAGGCCGGACAGGGGGCGCATTTTGGTCGCTTTCTTT.

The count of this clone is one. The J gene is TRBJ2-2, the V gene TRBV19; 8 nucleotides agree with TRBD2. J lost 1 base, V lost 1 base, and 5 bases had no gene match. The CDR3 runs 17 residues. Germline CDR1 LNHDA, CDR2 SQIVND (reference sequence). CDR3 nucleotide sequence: TGTGCCAGTAGTATAGGGGCTAGCGGGCTGAACACCGGGGAGCTGTTTTTT. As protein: CASSIGASGLNTGELFF.

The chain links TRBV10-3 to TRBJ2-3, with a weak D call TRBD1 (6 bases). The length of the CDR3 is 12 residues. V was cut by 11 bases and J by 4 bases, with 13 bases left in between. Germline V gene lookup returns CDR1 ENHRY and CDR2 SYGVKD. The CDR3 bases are TGTGCCTCAACGACAGGCCCAGATACGCAGTATTTT. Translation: CASTTGPDTQYF.

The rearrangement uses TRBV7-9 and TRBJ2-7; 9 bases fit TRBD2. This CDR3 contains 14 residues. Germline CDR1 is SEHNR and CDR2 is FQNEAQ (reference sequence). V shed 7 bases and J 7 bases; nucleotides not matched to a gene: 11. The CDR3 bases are TGTGCCAGCACCTCGGCGATAGCGGGAGATGAGCAGTACTTC. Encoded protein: CASTSAIAGDEQYF.

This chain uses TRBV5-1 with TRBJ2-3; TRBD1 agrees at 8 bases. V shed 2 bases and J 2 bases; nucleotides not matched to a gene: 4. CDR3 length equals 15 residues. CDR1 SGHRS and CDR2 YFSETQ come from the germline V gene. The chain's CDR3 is CASSFQGAFTDTQYF. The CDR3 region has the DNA TGCGCCAGCAGCTTTCAGGGGGCATTCACAGATACGCAGTATTTT.

CDR3 sequence reads: CSVEDTGNTYEQYF. CDR3 coding DNA: TGCAGCGTTGAAGATACCGGGAACACCTACGAGCAGTACTTC. V is TRBV29-1 and J is TRBJ2-7, with D possibly being TRBD2 (5 bases). There are 14 residues in the CDR3. Looked up from germline, CDR1 is SQVTM and CDR2 is ANQGSEA. Trimming cost V 0 bases and J 2 bases, with 11 bases left between them.

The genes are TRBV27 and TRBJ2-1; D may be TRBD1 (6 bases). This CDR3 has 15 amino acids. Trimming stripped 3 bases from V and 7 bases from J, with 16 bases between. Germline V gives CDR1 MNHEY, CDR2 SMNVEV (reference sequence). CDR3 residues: CASSFGLRGGNEQFF. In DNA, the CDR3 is TGTGCCAGCAGTTTTGGGCTGCGAGGGGGAAATGAGCAGTTCTTC.

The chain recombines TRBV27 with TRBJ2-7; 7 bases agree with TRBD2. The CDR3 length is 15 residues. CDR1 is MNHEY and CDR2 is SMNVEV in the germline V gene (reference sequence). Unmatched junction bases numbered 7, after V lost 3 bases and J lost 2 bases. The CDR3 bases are TGTGCCAGCAGTTTTGGGGGGGGACCAACCTACGAGCAGTACTTC. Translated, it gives CASSFGGGPTYEQYF.

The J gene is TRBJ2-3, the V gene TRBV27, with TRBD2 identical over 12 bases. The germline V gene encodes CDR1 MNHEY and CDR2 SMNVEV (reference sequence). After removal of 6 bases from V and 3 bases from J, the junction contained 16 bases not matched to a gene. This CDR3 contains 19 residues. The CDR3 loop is CASSRGASGGAEETDTQYF. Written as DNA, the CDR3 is TGTGCCAGCAGCCGCGGGGCTAGCGGGGGGGCCGAGGAGACAGATACGCAGTATTTT.

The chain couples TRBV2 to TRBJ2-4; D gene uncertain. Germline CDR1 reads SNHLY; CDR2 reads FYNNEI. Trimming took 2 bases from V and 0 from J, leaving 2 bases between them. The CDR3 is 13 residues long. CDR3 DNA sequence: TGTGCCAGCAGTGAACTAGCCAAAAACATTCAGTACTTC. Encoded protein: CASSELAKNIQYF.

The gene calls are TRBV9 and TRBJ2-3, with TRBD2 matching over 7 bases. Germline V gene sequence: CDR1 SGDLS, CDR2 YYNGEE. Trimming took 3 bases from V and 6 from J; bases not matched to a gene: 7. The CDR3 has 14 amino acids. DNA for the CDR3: TGTGCCAGCAGCGAAGCGGGGCGAGAGGATACGCAGTATTTT. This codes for CASSEAGREDTQYF.

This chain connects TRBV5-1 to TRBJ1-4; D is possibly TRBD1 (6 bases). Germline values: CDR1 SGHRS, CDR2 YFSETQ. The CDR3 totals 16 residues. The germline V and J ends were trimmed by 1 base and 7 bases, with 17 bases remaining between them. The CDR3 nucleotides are TGCGCCAGCAGCTTGAATTTAGGGCAGGGGAGTGAAAAACTGTTTTTT. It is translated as CASSLNLGQGSEKLFF.

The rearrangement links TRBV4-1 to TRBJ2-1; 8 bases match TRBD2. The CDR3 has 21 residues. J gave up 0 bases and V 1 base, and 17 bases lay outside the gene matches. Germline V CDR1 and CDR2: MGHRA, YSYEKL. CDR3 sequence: CASSQVGGGRIRHDSYNEQFF. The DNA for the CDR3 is TGCGCCAGCAGCCAAGTCGGGGGGGGTAGGATACGTCACGACTCCTACAATGAGCAGTTCTTC.

CDR3 in amino acids: CTSASGRDNEQFF. The CDR3 DNA is TGCACCAGCGCTAGCGGGAGGGACAATGAGCAGTTCTTC. The V gene is TRBV1, the J gene TRBJ2-1; the table's D call, TRBD2, was not checked against the DNA. TRBV1 is annotated as a pseudogene. This CDR3 has 13 amino acids.

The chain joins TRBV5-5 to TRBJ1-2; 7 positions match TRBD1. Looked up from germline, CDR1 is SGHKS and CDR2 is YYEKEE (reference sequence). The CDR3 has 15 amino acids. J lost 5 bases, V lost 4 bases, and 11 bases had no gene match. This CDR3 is CASSLEGAPIYGYTF. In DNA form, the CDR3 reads TGTGCCAGCAGCCTGGAGGGGGCCCCCATTTATGGCTACACCTTC.

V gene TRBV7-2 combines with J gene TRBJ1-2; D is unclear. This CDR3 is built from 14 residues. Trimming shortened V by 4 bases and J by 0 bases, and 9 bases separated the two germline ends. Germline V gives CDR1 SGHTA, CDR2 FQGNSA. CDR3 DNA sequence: TGTGCCAGCAGCTCGAAGAGGGCTAACTATGGCTACACCTTC. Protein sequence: CASSSKRANYGYTF. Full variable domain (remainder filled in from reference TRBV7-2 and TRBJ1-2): GAGVSQSPSNKVTEKGKDVELRCDPISGHTALYWYRQSLGQGLEFLIYFQGNSAPDKSGLPSDRFSAERTGGSVSTLTIQRTQQEDSAVYLCASSSKRANYGYTFGSGTRLTVV.

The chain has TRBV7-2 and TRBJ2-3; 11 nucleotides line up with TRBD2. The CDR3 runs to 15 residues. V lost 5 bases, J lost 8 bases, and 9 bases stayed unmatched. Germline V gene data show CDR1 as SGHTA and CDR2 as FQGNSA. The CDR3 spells CASSPTSGVSGTQYF. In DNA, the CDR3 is TGTGCCAGCAGCCCGACTAGCGGGGTATCGGGTACGCAGTATTTT.

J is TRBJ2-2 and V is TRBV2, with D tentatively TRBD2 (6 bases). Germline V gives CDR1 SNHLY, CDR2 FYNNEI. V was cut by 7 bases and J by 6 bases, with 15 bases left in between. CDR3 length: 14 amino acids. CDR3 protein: CASTETSFAGELFF. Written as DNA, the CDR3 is TGTGCCAGCACCGAAACTAGCTTTGCCGGGGAGCTGTTTTTT. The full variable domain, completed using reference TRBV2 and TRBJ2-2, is EPEVTQTPSHQVTQMGQEVILRCVPISNHLYFYWYRQILGQKVEFLVSFYNNEISEKSEIFDDQFSVERPDGSNFTLKIRSTKLEDSAMYFCASTETSFAGELFFGEGSRLTVL.